The 32 T cell receptor beta chains presented below share a single source sample, sequenced in a study of glioma-infiltrating T cells. Amplification of TCR alpha and beta CDR3 regions from RNA used iRepertoire nested multiplex PCR. Each CDR3 protein gets one entry after TCRdb re-called the multiplex PCR reads with MiXCR. The profile covers under 200,000 distinct CDR3 sequences, with over 40% appearing a single time and 5.2% taken by the ten largest. Sequencing was done on a sample of glioma tissue, nonneoplastic brain tissue, or PBMCs (not recorded which). Receptors originate from a human donor with low-grade glioma or glioblastoma, undergoing nonglioma brain surgery, or in good health (not recorded which).

This clonotype was seen many times. V usage is TRBV27 and J usage is TRBJ2-5; D is perhaps TRBD1 (5 bases). This CDR3 is built from 15 residues. Germline CDR1 MNHEY, CDR2 SMNVEV (reference sequence). Trimming stripped 0 bases from V and 3 bases from J, with 11 bases between. CDR3 protein: CASSLSNPGKETQYF. CDR3 bases: TGTGCCAGCAGTTTATCGAACCCAGGGAAAGAGACCCAGTACTTC.

V is TRBV2 and J is TRBJ2-7; maybe TRBD2 (5 bases). CDR1 and CDR2 (germline): SNHLY, FYNNEI. The CDR3 is made up of 16 amino acids. The V and J ends lost 2 bases and 6 bases respectively, with 20 bases between them. The CDR3: CASSEPGSSGGSEQYF. The CDR3 DNA reads as TGTGCCAGCAGTGAACCCGGTTCGAGCGGAGGAAGCGAGCAGTACTTC.

In regard to this clonotype: One end of the junction is discordant with germline, which a read error may explain. The chain uses TRBV20-1 and TRBJ2-1; unclear D gene. The CDR3 loop spans 11 amino acids. The germline V gene has CDR1 DFQATT and CDR2 SNEGSKA (reference sequence). The CDR3 is CSDRSLNGQFF. The CDR3 DNA sequence: TGCAGTGATAGAAGTTTGAATGGGCAGTTCTTC.

This clonotype turned up a few times. This chain uses TRBV2 with TRBJ1-5; 7 nucleotides align to TRBD1. The V segment lost 10 bases and the J segment 5 bases; nucleotides outside the gene matches: 8. Germline lookup yields CDR1 SNHLY and CDR2 FYNNEI. The CDR3 is 13 amino acids. The DNA for the CDR3 is TGTGCCACCCGGGACAGATTTGATCAGCCCCAGCATTTT. This sequence encodes CATRDRFDQPQHF.

This clonotype has just a few counts. This chain links TRBV19 with TRBJ2-2; D gene ambiguous. The length of the CDR3 is 13 residues. Germline V gene data show CDR1 as LNHDA and CDR2 as SQIVND (reference sequence). V shed 5 bases and J shed 4 bases, with 8 bases lying between them. In DNA form, the CDR3 reads TGTGCCAGTAGTCCGGGTACCACCGGGGAGCTGTTTTTT. Translating it yields CASSPGTTGELFF.

V usage is TRBV7-9 and J usage is TRBJ2-6; D assignment may be TRBD1 or TRBD2 (5 bases each). CDR3 size: 16 residues. Trimming removed 5 bases from V and 0 bases from J, with 11 bases in between. Per the germline V gene, CDR1 is SEHNR and CDR2 is FQNEAQ (reference sequence). CDR3: CASSPGATSGANVLTF. The CDR3 nucleotides are TGTGCCAGCAGCCCCGGGGCCACCTCTGGGGCCAACGTCCTGACTTTC.

A note on this clonotype: This may arise from a read error, as a much more abundant clone is one base away. The chain combines TRBV7-2 with TRBJ2-7; TRBD2 matches 12 bases. CDR3 length: 17 amino acids. The germline gives CDR1 SGHTA, CDR2 FQGNSA. The DNA for the CDR3 is TGTGCCGGCAGCTTATGGACTAGCGGGATCGTGTCCTACGAGCAGTACTTC. This codes for CAGSLWTSGIVSYEQYF.

This clonotype was recorded once. It may be a read error: a sequence one base away is much more abundant. The chain recombines TRBV15 with TRBJ1-2, with 10 bases that match TRBD1. CDR1 is LNHNV, CDR2 YYDKDF, per germline (reference sequence). Trimming took 10 bases from V and 8 from J; bases not matched to a gene: 10. The CDR3 length is 13 residues. The CDR3: CARRRQGAEGYTF. Here the CDR3 DNA reads TGTGCCAGAAGGCGACAGGGGGCGGAGGGCTACACCTTC. The whole variable domain, filled in from reference TRBV15 and TRBJ1-2, reads DAMVIQNPRYQVTQFGKPVTLSCSQTLNHNVMYWYQQKSSQAPKLLFHYYDKDFNNEADTPDNFQSRRPNTSFCFLDIRSPGLGDTAMYLCARRRQGAEGYTFGSGTRLTVV.

This clonotype was seen ten or more times. The chain couples TRBV25-1 to TRBJ1-1; 8 bases line up with TRBD1. Germline assignment: CDR1 MGHDK and CDR2 SYGVNS. The CDR3 spans 17 residues. V lost 2 bases to trimming and J lost 5 bases; unmatched junction nucleotides: 13. The CDR3 sequence is CASSERFQGALRTEAFF. CDR3 nucleotides: TGTGCCAGCAGTGAACGGTTCCAGGGGGCCTTGAGGACTGAAGCTTTCTTT.

The chain joins TRBV5-1 to TRBJ2-7; TRBD2 is a possible D gene (5 bases). Deletions cut 4 bases from V and 0 bases from J, with 11 bases between. CDR1 is SGHRS, CDR2 YFSETQ, per germline. This CDR3 has 14 amino acids. Here the CDR3 DNA reads TGCGCCAGCAGCCGCGACGGACTCTCCTACGAGCAGTACTTC. This sequence encodes CASSRDGLSYEQYF.

The CDR3 sequence: CASSQERRSQETQYF. The CDR3 nucleotides are TGTGCCAGCAGCCAAGAACGGAGGTCGCAAGAGACCCAGTACTTC. This chain connects TRBV3-1 to TRBJ2-5; TRBD2 might be the D (5 bases). V gave up 0 bases and J gave up 2 bases, with 10 bases separating them. The CDR3 consists of 15 residues. Germline V lookup: CDR1 LGHDT, CDR2 YNNKEL (reference sequence).

On this clonotype itself: This clone may be a read error of a much larger clone one base away. The conserved phenylalanine or tryptophan is not found at the CDR3 terminus, so this likely reflects a read error. The genes are TRBV20-1 and TRBJ2-2, with 11 bases identical to TRBD1. V was clipped by 6 bases and J by 5 bases; unmatched bases: 5. The CDR3 is made up of 14 amino acids. CDR1 and CDR2 (germline): DFQATT, SNEGSKA (reference sequence). The CDR3 DNA is TGCAGTGCCGGGACAGGGGGAAGGACCGGGGAGCTGTTTCTT. This encodes CSAGTGGRTGELFL.

This clonotype showed up many times. The J gene is TRBJ2-3, the V gene TRBV28, with D perhaps matching TRBD2 (5 bases). The CDR3 has 15 amino acids. In germline, CDR1 is MDHEN, CDR2 SYDVKM. Trimming shortened V by 3 bases and J by 0 bases, and 10 bases separated the two germline ends. CDR3 region: CASSFSSGSTDTQYF. The CDR3 DNA is TGTGCCAGCAGTTTCTCCAGCGGAAGCACAGATACGCAGTATTTT.

V usage is TRBV19 and J usage is TRBJ2-5; TRBD1 agrees at 7 bases. CDR1 and CDR2 from the germline V gene are LNHDA and SQIVND (reference sequence). There are 15 residues in the CDR3. Losses at the gene ends were 6 bases for V and 2 bases for J; bases not matched to a gene: 9. CDR3 sequence: CASSLHRGPQETQYF. The CDR3 DNA reads TGTGCCAGTAGCCTCCACAGGGGACCTCAAGAGACCCAGTACTTC.

This chain links TRBV4-1 with TRBJ2-5; 8 bases match TRBD2. Germline-derived CDR1 and CDR2 are MGHRA and YSYEKL. This CDR3 region has 16 residues. After removal of 0 bases from V and 7 bases from J, the junction contained 10 bases not matched to a gene. CDR3 bases: TGCGCCAGCAGCCAAGATCGTCCAGCGGGAGTCGCGACCCAGTACTTC. This encodes CASSQDRPAGVATQYF.

Comment on this clonotype: A much larger clone differs by one base, so this may be a read error. The chain joins TRBV18 to TRBJ1-1; no clear D gene. V was pared by 4 bases and J by 3 bases, with 9 bases between. Germline V gene sequence: CDR1 KGHSH, CDR2 LQKENI. CDR3 length: 13 residues. Written as DNA, the CDR3 is TGTGCCAGCTCACAGAGCATGTACACTGAAGCTTTCTTT. Protein product: CASSQSMYTEAFF.

V and J are TRBV19 and TRBJ2-7; TRBD2 might be the D (6 bases). V lost 6 bases and J 6 bases, leaving 15 bases between the germline ends. Germline V lookup: CDR1 LNHDA, CDR2 SQIVND (reference sequence). This CDR3 has 13 residues. CDR3 nucleotide sequence: TGTGCCAGTAGCCCTAGGACTAACCTCGAGCAGTACTTC. Translation gives CASSPRTNLEQYF.

This clonotype was counted ten times or more. CDR3 amino acids: CATLGHTGELFF. The CDR3 DNA follows: TGTGCCACACTAGGTCACACCGGGGAGCTGTTTTTT. The chain is built from TRBV7-2 and TRBJ2-2; D might be TRBD2 (5 bases). Germline CDR1 SGHTA, CDR2 FQGNSA. This CDR3 contains 12 residues. V lost 10 bases and J lost 3, with 9 bases in between.

This clonotype was observed many times. This chain links TRBV6-1 with TRBJ2-5; D perhaps matches TRBD1 (6 bases). CDR1 is MNHNS and CDR2 is SASEGT in the germline V gene. This CDR3 comprises 15 residues. The V gene lost 8 bases and the J gene lost 2 bases, with 18 bases spanning the gap. The CDR3 protein is CASWRQGWGQETQYF. CDR3 nucleotides: TGTGCCAGCTGGCGGCAGGGGTGGGGGCAAGAGACCCAGTACTTC.

This clonotype came up many times. J is TRBJ2-7 and V is TRBV20-1; tentatively, D is TRBD1 (6 bases). This CDR3 comprises 15 residues. Looked up from germline, CDR1 is DFQATT and CDR2 is SNEGSKA (reference sequence). V was trimmed by 4 bases and J by 2 bases, leaving 18 bases between them. The DNA for the CDR3 is TGCAGTGCTAAACTGACAGGAACGAAAGCCTACGAGCAGTACTTC. Amino acids: CSAKLTGTKAYEQYF.

As DNA, the CDR3 is TGCGCCAGCAGCCTCTTCGCGGAGCAGTACTTC. Its translation: CASSLFAEQYF. The chain joins TRBV5-1 to TRBJ2-7; D gene ambiguous. V was cut by 4 bases and J by 7 bases, with 9 bases left in between. Germline V gives CDR1 SGHRS, CDR2 YFSETQ. The CDR3 loop spans 11 amino acids.

This clonotype was seen a handful of times. The chain employs TRBV5-4 and TRBJ2-7; 8 nucleotides align to TRBD1. In germline, CDR1 is SGHNT, CDR2 YYREEE (reference sequence). CDR3 length equals 14 residues. Trimming cost V 3 bases and J 5 bases; bases outside gene matches: 7. CDR3 coding DNA: TGTGCCAGCAGCTCTACAGGGGGAAGGGACGAGCAGTACTTC. It codes for CASSSTGGRDEQYF.

This clonotype was seen a few times. The rearrangement joins TRBV7-6 to TRBJ2-2; 7 bases match TRBD1. The V gene end was trimmed by 5 bases and the J gene end by 5 bases; junction bases not matched to a gene: 8. The CDR3 totals 15 residues. Germline assignment: CDR1 SGHVS and CDR2 FNYEAQ. CDR3 in DNA: TGTGCCAGCAGCCCCTCCGCAGGGGGAACCGGGGAGCTGTTTTTT. Translation: CASSPSAGGTGELFF. Full variable domain (missing parts from reference TRBV7-6 and TRBJ2-2): GAGVSQSPRYKVTKRGQDVALRCDPISGHVSLYWYRQALGQGPEFLTYFNYEAQQDKSGLPNDRFSAERPEGSISTLTIQRTEQRDSAMYRCASSPSAGGTGELFFGEGSRLTVL.

Note on this clonotype: The conserved final phenylalanine or tryptophan is absent from the CDR3, which likely points to a read error. This sequence joins TRBV25-1 and TRBJ2-1; a weak D match, TRBD1 (6 bases). Germline values: CDR1 MGHDK, CDR2 SYGVNS. The CDR3 is 11 residues long. V lost 9 bases and J lost 7, with 10 bases in between. DNA of the CDR3: TGTGCCAGTACAAGGGGGAATGAGCAGTTCTTA. Encoded protein: CASTRGNEQFL.

In the case of this clonotype: A read error may produce the germline difference seen at one junction end. The V gene is TRBV5-1, the J gene TRBJ2-7, with TRBD2 matching over 11 bases. CDR3 length: 15 residues. The germline CDR1 and CDR2 sequences are SGHRS and YFSETQ. Written as DNA, the CDR3 is TGCGCCAGCAGCTCGGGACTAGCGGACCGTTACGAGCACTACTTC. Translating it yields CASSSGLADRYEHYF. The full variable domain, its missing parts supplied by reference TRBV5-1 and TRBJ2-7, is KAGVTQTPRYLIKTRGQQVTLSCSPISGHRSVSWYQQTPGQGLQFLFEYFSETQRNKGNFPGRFSGRQFSNSRSEMNVSTLELGDSALYLCASSSGLADRYEHYFGPGTRLTVT.

This clonotype was seen repeatedly, ten times or more. This chain uses TRBV6-1 with TRBJ2-7; TRBD2 agrees at 13 bases. Germline assignment: CDR1 MNHNS and CDR2 SASEGT. The CDR3 spans 15 residues. Germline trimming cut 5 bases from V and 6 bases from J; bases unmatched to any gene: 7. CDR3 nucleotide sequence: TGTGCCAGCAGTTCCCGGGGACTAGCGGGACCCGAGCAGTACTTC. Translation gives CASSSRGLAGPEQYF.

This clonotype was seen repeatedly, ten times or more. V is TRBV5-4 and J is TRBJ1-1; D remains ambiguous. The germline V gene has CDR1 SGHNT and CDR2 YYREEE (reference sequence). Trimming stripped 4 bases from V and 1 base from J, with 8 bases between. There are 13 residues in the CDR3. Here the CDR3 reads CASSTLGNTEAFF. CDR3 DNA: TGTGCCAGCAGCACCCTCGGGAACACTGAAGCTTTCTTT.

On this clonotype itself: The conserved closing phenylalanine or tryptophan is absent in this CDR3, likely reflecting a read error. J is TRBJ2-1 and V is TRBV20-1; unclear D gene. V was trimmed by 7 bases and J by 10 bases, leaving 14 bases between them. Germline values: CDR1 DFQATT, CDR2 SNEGSKA (reference sequence). The CDR3 is 11 residues long. In DNA, the CDR3 is TGCAGTGGTATTTTCCGGTCGGAGCAGTTCTTA. It encodes CSGIFRSEQFL.

V gene TRBV30 combines with J gene TRBJ2-5; D unresolved. This CDR3 contains 12 residues. Germline V gives CDR1 GTSNPN, CDR2 SVGIG (reference sequence). Trimming shortened V by 7 bases and J by 1 base, and 10 bases separated the two germline ends. As DNA, the CDR3 is TGTGCCTTAGACCCGGTCCAAGAGACCCAGTACTTC. This encodes CALDPVQETQYF.

The gene calls are TRBV19 and TRBJ2-7, with D perhaps assigned TRBD1 or TRBD2 (5 bases each). The germline CDR1 and CDR2 sequences are LNHDA and SQIVND (reference sequence). The CDR3 covers 13 residues. V gave up 3 bases and J gave up 2 bases, with 8 bases separating them. CDR3: CASSIGGAYEQYF. CDR3 DNA: TGTGCCAGTAGTATTGGGGGAGCCTACGAGCAGTACTTC.

The sample holds many counts of this clonotype. V is TRBV20-1 and J is TRBJ2-1, with 8 bases aligning to TRBD1. V was pared by 6 bases and J by 2 bases, with 6 bases of the junction left unmatched. The CDR3 runs 14 residues. Germline V gene data show CDR1 as DFQATT and CDR2 as SNEGSKA (reference sequence). The CDR3 region is CSAAWTGTYNEQFF. As DNA, the CDR3 is TGCAGTGCCGCCTGGACAGGGACCTACAATGAGCAGTTCTTC.

This clonotype was picked up many times. The CDR3 region has the DNA TGTGCCAGCAGATCCCCCGGACTACAAGAGACCCAGTACTTC. Protein product: CASRSPGLQETQYF. The chain uses TRBV28 and TRBJ2-5, with D perhaps matching TRBD2 (6 bases). The CDR3 length is 14 residues. The V end lost 6 bases, the J end lost 2 bases, and 13 bases lay between the germline ends. Germline lookup yields CDR1 MDHEN and CDR2 SYDVKM.